This entry concerns a single TCR beta chain. This clonotype showed up just a few times. It has no known antigen specificity. Its ends do not fully match the called genes, so a read error is possible. This record comes from a study of regulatory T cells in long-lasting Graves disease listed by TCRdb under 2021. A note on the overall study: Persistent Graves' disease was defined as antithyroid drug treatment for over 5 years with persistently positive TSH receptor autoantibodies. Peripheral blood TCR sequencing and RNA sequencing compared persistent Graves' disease patients with newly diagnosed Graves' disease patients. The study was registered as a clinical trial and conducted in China. TCR sequencing covered some 13 persistent and around 20 newly diagnosed Graves' disease patients, some 33 samples in total. On average, persistent Graves' disease patients in the clinical cohort had been on antithyroid drugs for approximately ten years.

General findings and caveats noted by the study authors: Persistent patients shared more public clonotypes among themselves (around 3,000) than newly diagnosed patients did (more than 850). Persistent Graves' disease patients showed lower TCR Shannon entropy and fewer highly expanded clones than newly diagnosed patients, suggesting clonal expansion. Sequencing and analysis were limited to the TCR beta chain. Peripheral blood alone was examined, since thyroid tissue, which constituted the primary lesion, could not be accessed. The authors acknowledged the small sample size as a limitation that may reduce accuracy.

The time point label of this sample denotes: persistent/refractory GD, antithyroid drugs over 5 years with positive TRAb. For both TCR sequencing and RNA sequencing, RNA was extracted from PBMCs in TRIzol. Graves' disease was diagnosed according to American Thyroid Association guidelines. Patients for the study were recruited at an endocrinology department in Xi'an, China. Each patient gave around 9.2 milliliters of peripheral blood, collected in an EDTA anticoagulant tube. Ficoll Paque Plus density gradient separation was used to isolate PBMCs, and no further T cell sorting was performed. An Agilent 2100 Bioanalyzer and agarose gel were used to assess RNA quality, and a NanoDrop 2000 was used to measure RNA concentration. The library relied on multiplex PCR. Sequencing was performed on an Illumina HiSeq 4000. iRepertoire HTBI primers and Arm-PCR amplification of CDR3 regions were used to construct TCR beta libraries. Before sequencing, the PCR products went through gel purification. In the original analysis: Gene usage analysis of CDR3 amino acid clonotypes used the 60 to 75 TRBV and fewer than 15 TRBJ segments found across samples. COPE and FqMerger were used to merge filtered high-quality paired reads into contigs. Contigs were aligned with BLAST to IMGT TRBV, TRBD and TRBJ reference genes, and CDR3 was defined per IMGT. Any clonotype with a frequency above 0.1% was classified as a highly expanded clone. Repertoire diversity was measured by Shannon entropy, and V-J evenness by the Gini coefficient. Clonotypes shared by more than one individual were considered public. TCRdb's own reprocessing of the public reads used fastp at Q25 and MiXCR and kept productive beta chains. Identical CDR3 proteins give one entry, which carries the most common genes and DNA. TCRdb assigned the V and J calls; the authors' analysis was not used. This sample holds some 430,000 distinct CDR3 sequences; 20% to 25% were observed only once. Clones ranked in the top ten supply roughly 7% of the sample.

The TCR originated in a female donor with Graves disease. This sample comprised peripheral blood mononuclear cells (PBMCs), obtained when the disease was refractory, from a patient treated with antithyroid drugs.

The sequence in DNA is TGTGCCAGCGGTTTTTCGTTCCCCAGGGGGCCTCGTCGGGATGAGCAGTTCTTC. Protein translation: CASGFSFPRGPRRDEQFF. The V and J genes are TRBV27 and TRBJ2-1, with 8 bases in between that match TRBD1. From its cysteine to its phenylalanine, the CDR3 spans 18 amino acids. Only the CDR3 region is kept as DNA, spanning 54 bases read in frame from base 1. The germline V gene (reference sequence) gives CDR1 as MNHEY and CDR2 as SMNVEV.